Listed below are T cell receptor beta chains from one sample, sequenced in a study of blood T cell repertoires in COVID-19. Sequencing used immunoSEQ multiplex PCR; TCRdb keeps in-frame clones, though not all of them. The top ten hold approximately 20% of the sample, which has roughly 70,000 clones, roughly 85% seen once. Sequencing used peripheral blood. The receptors were gathered from a woman of 80 years or more with acute or convalescent COVID-19. The CDR3 runs from the conserved cysteine through the conserved F or W. The D gene is left open where the match is weak. Some rows have no size entry. The others give once, few or many, or a class for an expanded clone.

TRBJ2-1 TRBV7-6 . once TGTGCCAGCAGCCACCCCCCAAGAGGCGCCCATGAGCAGTTCTTC CASSHPPRGAHEQFF
TRBJ1-4 TRBV6-1 . . TGTGCCAGCAGTGAAATAGAGTCGACAGGAAATGAAAAACTGTTTTTT CASSEIESTGNEKLFF
TRBJ1-3 TRBV7-8 . . TGTGCCAGCAGCTTAGTGGGCCTGGGCAGGGCCCTCTCTGGAAACACCATATATTTT CASSLVGLGRALSGNTIYF
TRBJ2-1 TRBV11-2 TRBD2 . TGTGCCAGCAGCTTAGATAGGACTAGCGGAGGGGGGATCTTC CASSLDRTSGGGIF
TRBJ1-2 TRBV19 TRBD1 . TGTGCCAGCGGGGACCGGGACAGGGGGCGAAGCTACACCTTC CASGDRDRGRSYTF
TRBJ1-1 TRBV4-2 . . TGTGCCAGCAGCCATAGAGGGGGTGAAGCTTTCTTT CASSHRGGEAFF
TRBJ2-7 TRBV5-1 . many TGCGCCAGCAGCCCAACAGGGAGGGAGTCCTACGAGCAGTACTTC CASSPTGRESYEQYF
TRBJ1-1 TRBV29-1 . . TGCAGCGTTGACTCTTCCGGGGGATTAAGTGAAGCTTTCTTT CSVDSSGGLSEAFF
TRBJ2-5 TRBV3-1/TRBV3-2 TRBD2 . TGTGCCAGCAGCCAAGCGGGGCGGGGGATCCAAGAGACCCAGTACTTC CASSQAGRGIQETQYF
TRBJ1-1 TRBV5-5 . . TGTGCCAGCAGCTTGGAAATAGGTCTGAGGGCTTTCTTT CASSLEIGLRAFF
TRBJ1-4 TRBV27 TRBD1 . TGTGCCAGCAGTTTATTCAGTCCCGGGACAGGGATCCCCCCAACTAATGAAAAACTGTTTTTT CASSLFSPGTGIPPTNEKLFF
TRBJ2-6 TRBV4-2 TRBD2 . TGTGCCAGCAGCCATGCCGGGGGGATCTCTGGGGCCAACGTCCTGACTTTC CASSHAGGISGANVLTF
TRBJ1-4 TRBV19 . . TGTGCCAGTAGTATTAGCCGGTGGCCCAGTGAAAAACTGTTTTTT CASSISRWPSEKLFF
TRBJ2-3 TRBV3-1/TRBV3-2 . . TGTGCCAGCAGCCAAGGACAGGATTGGGCTACGCAGTATTTT CASSQGQDWATQYF
TRBJ2-3 TRBV7-3 . . TGTGCCAGCAGCTCCCAGTCAGTCGGCACAGATACGCAGTATTTT CASSSQSVGTDTQYF
TRBJ2-2 TRBV6-5 . . TGTGCCAGTTCGGAACTAACGAACACCGGGGAGCTGTTTTTT CASSELTNTGELFF
TRBJ2-5 TRBV7-7 . . TGTGCCAGCAGCATCAGGGAGGCTGAGACCCAGTACTTC CASSIREAETQYF
TRBJ2-7 TRBV5-1 . . TGCGCCAGCAGCTTGGTCCGGGGAACCTACGAGCAGTACTTC CASSLVRGTYEQYF
TRBJ2-5 TRBV9 TRBD1 . TGTGCCAGCAGCGTTGGGGACAGGGGGTTAGTTGAGACCCAGTACTTC CASSVGDRGLVETQYF
TRBJ1-5 TRBV2 . . TGTGCCAGCACGGCACAGAATAGCAATCAGCCCCAGCATTTT CASTAQNSNQPQHF
TRBJ2-2 TRBV7-7 TRBD1 . TGTGCCAGCAGCTTAGACAGGGGGGACACCGGGGAGCTGTTTTTT CASSLDRGDTGELFF
TRBJ1-2 TRBV2 . few TGTGCCAGCAAAGGTGACAGCGAAAACTATGGCTACACCTTC CASKGDSENYGYTF
TRBJ2-7 TRBV5-1 TRBD1 many TGCGCCAGCAGCTTGGAGCCGACAGGGGGGCAAGAGCAGTACTTC CASSLEPTGGQEQYF
TRBJ1-2 TRBV3-1/TRBV3-2 . few TGTGCCAGCAGCCAACTTACAGGGTGGTTCGGCTACACCTTC CASSQLTGWFGYTF
TRBJ1-3 TRBV23-1 . . TGCGCCACCGACCGGGGTGGGCATGAGTGTGGAAACACCATATATTTT CATDRGGHECGNTIYF
TRBJ2-4 TRBV28 TRBD1 . TGTGCCAGCAGTTTCGACAGGGGGGACATTCAGTACTTC CASSFDRGDIQYF
TRBJ2-7 TRBV2 TRBD2 . TGTGCCAGCAGTGACCTAGCGGGCTACGAGCAGTACTTC CASSDLAGYEQYF
TRBJ2-6 TRBV3-1/TRBV3-2 . . TGTGCCAGCAGCCCTACTGGGTCTACGGGTGGGGCCAACGTCCTGACTTTC CASSPTGSTGGANVLTF
TRBJ1-5 TRBV5-4 . . TGTGCCAGCAGCTTCGGGGGGGATAGCAATCAGCCCCAGCATTTT CASSFGGDSNQPQHF
TRBJ2-5 TRBV4-1 . . TGCGCCAGCAGCCAAGATCCACAGGGATTGATACAAGAGACCCAGTACTTC CASSQDPQGLIQETQYF
TRBJ2-3 TRBV19 TRBD2 few TGTGCCAGTAGTCCTAGCGGGGGGGGGCCAGATACGCAGTATTTT CASSPSGGGPDTQYF
TRBJ1-6 TRBV28 . . TGTGCCAGCAGTTTCCCTCGGGGAATAAATAATTCACCCCTCCACTTT CASSFPRGINNSPLHF
TRBJ2-7 TRBV7-2 . . TGTGCCAGCAGCCCCATGTCGACAGGGAGGCACGAGCAGTACTTC CASSPMSTGRHEQYF
TRBJ1-6 TRBV19 . . TGTGCCAGTACCCACGAGGGATCCCTCCACTTT CASTHEGSLHF
TRBJ1-5 TRBV6-5 TRBD1 . TGTGCCAGCAGTATGACAGGGGTGGGCAATCAGCCCCAGCATTTT CASSMTGVGNQPQHF
TRBJ2-3 TRBV21-1 . . TGTGCCACCCTCAAAGAGTCTAGCGGGGGGGCCGGAGATACGCAGTATTTT CATLKESSGGAGDTQYF
TRBJ2-2 TRBV5-1 TRBD2 . TGCGCCAGCAGCTTGGGGACTAGCGGCCTACCCGGGGAGCTGTTTTTT CASSLGTSGLPGELFF
TRBJ1-2 TRBV3-1/TRBV3-2 . . TGTGCCAGCAGCCAAGCTTGGACAGCAAACTATGGCTACACCTTC CASSQAWTANYGYTF
TRBJ2-7 TRBV28 . . TGTGCCAGCAGTCGACAGGCCACCTACGAGCAGTACTTC CASSRQATYEQYF
TRBJ2-3 TRBV21-1 . . TGTGCCAGCAGCAAAGCGGTTCTGCAGGATAGCACAGATACGCAGTATTTT CASSKAVLQDSTDTQYF
TRBJ1-1 TRBV18 . . TGTGCCAGCTCACCGATCCCAGGGGACACTGAAGCTTTCTTT CASSPIPGDTEAFF
TRBJ1-1 TRBV27 . . TGTGCCAGCCATAAAAACAACAGGGCGAACACTGAAGCTTTCTTT CASHKNNRANTEAFF
TRBJ1-5 TRBV4-1 . . TGCGCCAGCAGCCAAGAGGTCCAGGCTTCCCCTCGACAGCCCCAGCATTTT CASSQEVQASPRQPQHF
TRBJ1-1 TRBV11-1 TRBD1 . TGTGCCAGCAGCTTACAGGGGGGCACTGAAGCTTTCTTT CASSLQGGTEAFF
TRBJ1-6 TRBV7-2 . . TGTGCCAGCAGGTTCACAGGGTCAGCATCACCCCTCCACTTT CASRFTGSASPLHF
TRBJ1-6 TRBV7-6 TRBD1 . TGTGCCAGCAGCCAGCAGGGGGATAATAATTCACCCCTCCACTTT CASSQQGDNNSPLHF
TRBJ1-1 TRBV4-2 TRBD1 . TGTGCCAGCAGCCAATACGGACAGGGGGCGAGTACTGAAGCTTTCTTT CASSQYGQGASTEAFF
TRBJ1-1 TRBV7-3 . . TGTGCCAGCAGCCCCGACGGAAGGGCCAGGGTCAATGAAGCTTTCTTT CASSPDGRARVNEAFF
TRBJ2-1 TRBV27 . once TGTGCCAGCAGTCCAAAACCTTACACGAAGTACAATGAGCAGTTCTTC CASSPKPYTKYNEQFF
TRBJ1-4 TRBV6-6 TRBD1 . TGTGCCAGCAGTTACCAGGACAGGGGGCCAGCAAAAAAACTGTTTTTT CASSYQDRGPAKKLFF
TRBJ2-2 TRBV10-3 TRBD2 . TGTGCCATCAGTCCTATAGCTAGCGGGAGTGCCGGGGAGCTGTTTTTT CAISPIASGSAGELFF
TRBJ2-7 TRBV2 . . TGTGCCAGCAGCGGACAGGGACTATCCTACGAGCAGTACTTC CASSGQGLSYEQYF
TRBJ1-1 TRBV19 . . TGTGCCAGTACCCCCGAGCGGGACACTGAAGCTTTCTTT CASTPERDTEAFF
TRBJ1-6 TRBV28 . . TGTGCCAGCACCCAGGGGTATTCACCCCTCCACTTT CASTQGYSPLHF